This T cell receptor beta chain was sequenced during a study of beta chain features in type 1 diabetes. The wider study: Sorted cells examined across all samples numbered 85 million to 130 million. General study points: VDJ junctions from type 1 diabetes patients carried fewer insertions and larger deletions. Researchers could not determine here whether HLA type influences TCRB rearrangement. In every one of the four CD4+ subsets, TCRB CDR3s were moderately but significantly shorter in Type 1 diabetes patients.

V lost 2 bases and J lost 6, with 9 bases in between. The CDR3 consists of 12 residues. CDR1 is SGHDT, CDR2 YYEEEE, per germline. Expressed TCRB transcripts were sequenced, since all the RNA that had been isolated was reverse transcribed. Produced via immunoSEQ multiplex PCR; TCRdb's table is partial and in-frame only. The table lists 250,000 to 300,000 clones, approximately 8% of them singletons. With respect to this clone: Antigen specificity is unknown.

Input material: central memory CD4+ T cells from blood. This sequence was found in a woman between 18 and 30 years old in good health. The rearrangement joins TRBV5-6 to TRBJ2-7; the D is unclear. The CDR3 DNA reads TGTGCCAGCAGCTTACTGGGAAGCGAGCAGTACGTC. Amino acids: CASSLLGSEQYV.